These 20 T cell receptor beta chains originate from one sample sequenced in a study of cytomegalovirus exposure and HLA in healthy donors. Libraries were prepared by immunoSEQ multiplex PCR; TCRdb keeps only in-frame clonotypes and omits some of them. Among under 200,000 clones, over 85% were seen once, and the ten largest hold under 4.5%. Sequenced material: PBMCs. These receptor sequences come from a man aged 18 to 29 in good health and CMV-seropositive.

The chain employs TRBV11-2 and TRBJ2-2, with TRBD1 matching over 7 bases. V trimming: 4 bases; J trimming: 2 bases; junction bases outside the gene matches: 7. Germline values: CDR1 SGHAT, CDR2 FQNNGV. The CDR3 totals 16 residues. The CDR3 DNA reads TGTGCCAGCAGCTCAATCCGGGACAGTAACACCGGGGAGCTGTTTTTT. Amino acid sequence: CASSSIRDSNTGELFF. Combining the CDR3 with reference TRBV11-2 and TRBJ2-2 gives the whole variable domain EAGVAQSPRYKIIEKRQSVAFWCNPISGHATLYWYQQILGQGPKLLIQFQNNGVVDDSQLPKDRFSAERLKGVDSTLKIQPAKLEDSAVYLCASSSIRDSNTGELFFGEGSRLTVL.

This clone occurred a few times. The chain carries TRBV6-5 and TRBJ2-7, with a tentative D call TRBD2 (6 bases). V gave up 5 bases and J gave up 0 bases, with 14 bases separating them. The CDR3 contains 15 residues. CDR1 is MNHEY, CDR2 SVGAGI, per germline. The CDR3 loop is CASSTHRRDSYEQYF. For the CDR3, the DNA is TGTGCCAGCAGTACCCACAGGAGGGACTCCTACGAGCAGTACTTC.

The V call is TRBV29-1, the J call TRBJ2-1; 9 bases align to TRBD2. This CDR3 has 16 amino acids. Germline CDR1 reads SQVTM; CDR2 reads ANQGSEA. The junction had 12 bases not matched to a gene; V was cut back by 5 bases and J by 4 bases. Written as DNA, the CDR3 is TGCAGCGTTTTAGAATTAGCGGGAGCTAGTTACAATGAGCAGTTCTTC. This gives the protein CSVLELAGASYNEQFF.

The rearrangement joins TRBV5-1 to TRBJ1-4, with 7 positions matching TRBD1. Trimming at V came to 7 bases and at J to 5 bases, leaving 11 bases not matched to a gene. Looked up from germline, CDR1 is SGHRS and CDR2 is YFSETQ. The CDR3 loop spans 15 amino acids. This chain's CDR3 is CASRGGYNRNEKLFF. The CDR3 coding sequence is TGCGCCAGCCGAGGGGGCTATAACAGAAATGAAAAACTGTTTTTT. The full variable domain, in which reference TRBV5-1 and TRBJ1-4 provide the parts outside the CDR3, is KAGVTQTPRYLIKTRGQQVTLSCSPISGHRSVSWYQQTPGQGLQFLFEYFSETQRNKGNFPGRFSGRQFSNSRSEMNVSTLELGDSALYLCASRGGYNRNEKLFFGSGTQLSVL.

The CDR3 DNA follows: TGCGCCAGCGATCAGACAGGGGGCGGTGAGCAGTTCTTC. Translating gives CASDQTGGGEQFF. V and J are TRBV4-1 and TRBJ2-1; 10 nucleotides align to TRBD1. The length of the CDR3 is 13 residues. Unmatched junction bases numbered 7, after V lost 8 bases and J lost 9 bases. Germline V lookup: CDR1 MGHRA, CDR2 YSYEKL.

The CDR3 spells CASSLTSGDGYNEQFF. The CDR3 DNA follows: TGTGCCAGCAGCTTAACTTCAGGGGACGGGTACAATGAGCAGTTCTTC. This chain uses TRBV7-3 with TRBJ2-1; D is perhaps TRBD1 (6 bases). The CDR3 is made up of 16 amino acids. Trimming shortened V by 0 bases and J by 4 bases, and 13 bases separated the two germline ends. Germline assignment: CDR1 SGHTA and CDR2 FQGTGA.

The J gene is TRBJ1-1, the V gene TRBV18; TRBD1 matches 9 bases. V was pared by 8 bases and J by 1 base, with 8 bases of the junction left unmatched. Germline CDR1 is KGHSH and CDR2 is LQKENI. CDR3 size: 15 residues. The CDR3 protein is CASTNLDRGNTEAFF. The DNA of the CDR3 is TGTGCCAGCACTAATTTGGACAGGGGGAACACTGAAGCTTTCTTT.

The chain combines TRBV18 with TRBJ2-3; no clear D. Trimming pared 6 bases from V and 0 bases from J, leaving 10 bases between. CDR3 size: 14 residues. Germline CDR1 KGHSH, CDR2 LQKENI. CDR3 DNA sequence: TGTGCCAGCTCGGTAGCAGTGAGCACAGATACGCAGTATTTT. Protein: CASSVAVSTDTQYF.

The J gene is TRBJ1-4, the V gene TRBV14, with 7 bases aligning to TRBD1. Germline CDR1 is SGHDN and CDR2 is FVKESK. V was clipped by 0 bases and J by 10 bases; unmatched bases: 5. CDR3 length equals 14 residues. The CDR3 DNA reads as TGTGCCAGCAGCCAAGATCGACAGGGCGGAAAACTGTTTTTT. This sequence encodes CASSQDRQGGKLFF. The whole variable domain, remainder taken from reference TRBV14 and TRBJ1-4, is EAGVTQFPSHSVIEKGQTVTLRCDPISGHDNLYWYRRVMGKEIKFLLHFVKESKQDESGMPNNRFLAERTGGTYSTLKVQPAELEDSGVYFCASSQDRQGGKLFFGSGTQLSVL.

The chain is built from TRBV13 and TRBJ2-7; TRBD2 matches 13 bases. Germline-derived CDR1 and CDR2 are PRHDT and FYEKMQ (reference sequence). This CDR3 spans 15 amino acids. J lost 6 bases, V lost 3 bases, and 5 bases had no gene match. The CDR3 here is CASSFGLAGDLEQYF. CDR3 DNA: TGTGCCAGCAGCTTTGGACTAGCGGGAGATCTCGAGCAGTACTTC.

The CDR3 loop reads CASRRDRETEQFF. CDR3 coding DNA: TGCGCCAGCAGAAGGGACAGGGAAACTGAGCAGTTCTTC. This sequence joins TRBV10-1 and TRBJ2-1, with 9 nucleotides matching TRBD1. V shed 6 bases, J shed 9 bases, and the junction held 6 bases outside the gene matches. CDR1 is WNHNN, CDR2 SYGVQD, per germline (reference sequence). This CDR3 has 13 amino acids.

The chain carries TRBV5-1 and TRBJ1-2; D is possibly TRBD1 (6 bases). Trimming pared 4 bases from V and 4 bases from J, leaving 17 bases between. The CDR3 contains 15 residues. CDR1 is SGHRS and CDR2 is YFSETQ in the germline V gene. The CDR3 DNA is TGCGCCAGCAGCCCCGAGACAGGCAGGGGCTATGGCTACACCTTC. This translates into CASSPETGRGYGYTF.

This clone turned up a few times. The chain has TRBV11-2 and TRBJ2-7; D ambiguous. The CDR3 totals 12 residues. V lost 1 base and J lost 2, with 3 bases in between. Per germline, CDR1 SGHAT and CDR2 FQNNGV. CDR3 in DNA: TGTGCCAGCAGCTTAGGTACCTACGAGCAGTACTTC. Translation: CASSLGTYEQYF.

This chain joins TRBV6-1 and TRBJ1-4, with D perhaps TRBD1 (5 bases). The CDR3 is 15 residues long. Germline CDR1 is MNHNS and CDR2 is SASEGT. V was cut by 5 bases and J by 1 base, with 11 bases left in between. The CDR3 spells CASSSQGLTNEKLFF. For the CDR3, the DNA is TGTGCCAGCAGTTCCCAGGGCTTAACTAATGAAAAACTGTTTTTT.

Here the CDR3 reads CASSLQGASGYTF. The CDR3 DNA reads as TGTGCCAGCAGTTTACAGGGGGCTTCCGGCTACACCTTC. This chain joins TRBV28 and TRBJ1-2, with 8 bases aligning to TRBD1. This CDR3 has 13 amino acids. The trim removed 2 bases at V and 8 bases at J, leaving 4 bases unmatched. Germline values: CDR1 MDHEN, CDR2 SYDVKM.

V is TRBV7-9 and J is TRBJ2-7, with D perhaps matching TRBD1 (6 bases). V was pared by 5 bases and J by 0 bases, with 11 bases between. CDR1 is SEHNR, CDR2 FQNEAQ, per germline (reference sequence). The CDR3 totals 14 residues. CDR3 amino acids: CASSTRQASYEQYF. The CDR3 region has the DNA TGTGCCAGCAGCACTAGACAGGCCTCCTACGAGCAGTACTTC.

There are a few counts of this clone. The chain combines TRBV7-6 with TRBJ2-5; 10 bases fit TRBD2. V gave up 1 base and J gave up 0 bases; unmatched junction bases: 2. Per the germline V gene, CDR1 is SGHVS and CDR2 is FNYEAQ. CDR3 length equals 16 residues. CDR3 coding DNA: TGTGCCAGCAGCTTAGGAGCGGGGGGGTACCAAGAGACCCAGTACTTC. It translates to CASSLGAGGYQETQYF. The full variable domain, rest sourced from reference TRBV7-6 and TRBJ2-5, is GAGVSQSPRYKVTKRGQDVALRCDPISGHVSLYWYRQALGQGPEFLTYFNYEAQQDKSGLPNDRFSAERPEGSISTLTIQRTEQRDSAMYRCASSLGAGGYQETQYFGPGTRLLVL.

The DNA for the CDR3 is TGTGCCAGCAGCTTAGATCAATGGAGGGATCCCAATCAGCCCCAGCATTTT. Translation: CASSLDQWRDPNQPQHF. The J gene is TRBJ1-5, the V gene TRBV11-2, with D unclear. Germline V CDR1 and CDR2: SGHAT, FQNNGV. The CDR3 spans 17 residues. V was trimmed by 0 bases and J by 3 bases, leaving 15 bases between them.

The J gene is TRBJ2-5, the V gene TRBV29-1; 8 bases fit TRBD1. In germline, CDR1 is SQVTM, CDR2 ANQGSEA. CDR3 size: 14 residues. V lost 6 bases and J lost 2; bases outside the gene matches: 8. The CDR3 is CSVDGQGPQETQYF. In DNA form, the CDR3 reads TGCAGCGTCGATGGACAGGGCCCTCAAGAGACCCAGTACTTC.

This chain links TRBV7-9 with TRBJ2-7, with D unresolved. Germline V gene sequence: CDR1 SEHNR, CDR2 FQNEAQ (reference sequence). CDR3 length: 16 amino acids. Deletions cut 3 bases from V and 3 bases from J, with 18 bases between. As DNA, the CDR3 is TGTGCCAGCAGCTTGGGTGCGGAAGCCCGACTCTACGAGCAGTACTTC. It specifies CASSLGAEARLYEQYF.